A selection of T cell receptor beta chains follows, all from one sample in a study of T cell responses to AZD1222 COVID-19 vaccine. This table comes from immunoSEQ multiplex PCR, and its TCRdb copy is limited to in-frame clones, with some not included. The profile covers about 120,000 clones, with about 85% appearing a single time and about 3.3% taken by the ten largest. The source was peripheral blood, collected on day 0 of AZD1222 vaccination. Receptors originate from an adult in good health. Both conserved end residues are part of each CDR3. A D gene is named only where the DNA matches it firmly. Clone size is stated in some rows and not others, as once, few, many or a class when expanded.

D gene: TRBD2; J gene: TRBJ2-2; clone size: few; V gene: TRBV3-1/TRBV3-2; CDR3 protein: CASSPLGGGTGELFF; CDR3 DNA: TGTGCCAGCAGCCCCCTGGGGGGGGGCACCGGGGAGCTGTTTTTT
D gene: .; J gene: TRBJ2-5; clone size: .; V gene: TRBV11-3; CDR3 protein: CASSAGPVDETQYF; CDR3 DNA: TGTGCCAGCAGCGCAGGACCCGTTGATGAGACCCAGTACTTC
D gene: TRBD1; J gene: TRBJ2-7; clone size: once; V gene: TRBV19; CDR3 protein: CASSMQGQIKIYF; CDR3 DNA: TGTGCCAGTAGTATGCAGGGACAGATAAAAATCTACTTC
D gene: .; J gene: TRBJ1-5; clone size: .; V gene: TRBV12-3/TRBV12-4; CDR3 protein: CASSGLGGSGHF; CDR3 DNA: TGTGCCAGCAGTGGCCTTGGGGGGTCCGGGCATTTT
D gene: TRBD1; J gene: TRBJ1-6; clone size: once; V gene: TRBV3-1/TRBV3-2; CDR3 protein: CASSPTGTGPLHF; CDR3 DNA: TGTGCCAGCAGCCCGACAGGGACCGGGCCCCTCCACTTT
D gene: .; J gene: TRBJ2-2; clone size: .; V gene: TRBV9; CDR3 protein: CASSALQGTGELFF; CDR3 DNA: TGTGCCAGCAGCGCGCTTCAGGGCACCGGGGAGCTGTTTTTT
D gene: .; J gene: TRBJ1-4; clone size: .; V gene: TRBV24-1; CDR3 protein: CATSDPGRINEKLFF; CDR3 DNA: TGTGCCACCAGTGACCCGGGACGGATTAATGAAAAACTGTTTTTT
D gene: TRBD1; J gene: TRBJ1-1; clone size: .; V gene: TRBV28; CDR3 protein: CATLDADRGNTEAFF; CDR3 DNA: TGTGCCACCTTGGACGCGGACAGGGGGAACACTGAAGCTTTCTTT
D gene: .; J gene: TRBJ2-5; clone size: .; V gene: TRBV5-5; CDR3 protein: CASSHRTVSQETQYF; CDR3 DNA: TGTGCCAGCAGCCACAGGACAGTTTCTCAAGAGACCCAGTACTTC
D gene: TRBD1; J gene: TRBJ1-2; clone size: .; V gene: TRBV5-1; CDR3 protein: CASSLTGGNGYTF; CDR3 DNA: TGCGCCAGCAGCTTGACAGGGGGCAATGGCTACACCTTC
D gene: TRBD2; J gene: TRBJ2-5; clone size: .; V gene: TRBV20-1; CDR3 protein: CSASRGTSGGSLETQYF; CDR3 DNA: TGCAGTGCTAGTCGCGGGACTAGCGGGGGCTCCCTTGAGACCCAGTACTTC
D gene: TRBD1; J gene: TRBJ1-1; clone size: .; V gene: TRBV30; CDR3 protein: CAWSMTGGYTEAFF; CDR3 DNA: TGTGCCTGGAGTATGACAGGGGGATACACTGAAGCTTTCTTT
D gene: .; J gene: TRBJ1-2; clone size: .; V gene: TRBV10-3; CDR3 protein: CAISAQSKGGAAVGYTF; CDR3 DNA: TGTGCCATCAGTGCTCAATCGAAAGGAGGGGCAGCAGTGGGCTACACCTTC
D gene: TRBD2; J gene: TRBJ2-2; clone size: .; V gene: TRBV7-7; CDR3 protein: CASSLASGANTGELFF; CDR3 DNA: TGTGCTAGCAGCTTAGCTAGCGGGGCGAACACCGGGGAGCTGTTTTTT
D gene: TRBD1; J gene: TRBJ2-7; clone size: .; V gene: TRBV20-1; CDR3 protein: CSASLAGQAIYEQYF; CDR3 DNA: TGCAGTGCTAGTCTGGCCGGACAGGCGATCTACGAGCAGTACTTC
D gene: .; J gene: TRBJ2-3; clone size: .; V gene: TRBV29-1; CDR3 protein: CSVQTRDSRTDTQYF; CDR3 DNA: TGCAGCGTGCAAACGCGGGATTCACGAACAGATACGCAGTATTTT
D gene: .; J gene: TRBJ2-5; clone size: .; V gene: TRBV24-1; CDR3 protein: CATSDPLETQYF; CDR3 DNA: TGTGCCACCAGTGACCCATTAGAGACCCAGTACTTC
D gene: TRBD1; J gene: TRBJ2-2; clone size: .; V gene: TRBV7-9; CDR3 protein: CASVDRGGNTGELFF; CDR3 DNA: TGTGCCAGCGTAGACAGGGGAGGAAACACCGGGGAGCTGTTTTTT
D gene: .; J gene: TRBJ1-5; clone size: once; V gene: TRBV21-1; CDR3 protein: CASGGGPNQPQHF; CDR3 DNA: TGTGCCAGCGGGGGGGGACCCAATCAGCCCCAGCATTTT
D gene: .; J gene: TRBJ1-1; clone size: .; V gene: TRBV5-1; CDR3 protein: CASSREANMNTEAFF; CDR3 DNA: TGCGCCAGCAGCCGGGAAGCTAATATGAACACTGAAGCTTTCTTT
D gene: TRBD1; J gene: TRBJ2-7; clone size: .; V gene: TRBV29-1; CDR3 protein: CSVGQGVEQYF; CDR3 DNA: TGCAGCGTCGGACAGGGGGTCGAGCAGTACTTC
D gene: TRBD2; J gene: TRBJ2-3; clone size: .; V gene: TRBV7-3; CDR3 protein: CASSSSTSGGSGHTQYF; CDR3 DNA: TGTGCCAGCAGCTCTTCGACTAGCGGGGGAAGTGGGCATACGCAGTATTTT
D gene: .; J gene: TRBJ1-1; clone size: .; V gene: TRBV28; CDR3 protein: CASISAAEAFF; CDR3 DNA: TGTGCCAGCATTTCGGCGGCTGAAGCTTTCTTT
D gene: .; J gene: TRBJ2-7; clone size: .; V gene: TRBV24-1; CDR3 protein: CATSATQAPYEQYF; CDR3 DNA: TGTGCCACCAGTGCAACACAGGCCCCCTACGAGCAGTACTTC
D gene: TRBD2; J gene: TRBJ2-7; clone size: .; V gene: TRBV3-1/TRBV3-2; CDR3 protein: CASSQASGGGGAYEQYF; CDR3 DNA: TGTGCCAGCAGCCAAGCATCCGGCGGGGGAGGGGCCTACGAGCAGTACTTC
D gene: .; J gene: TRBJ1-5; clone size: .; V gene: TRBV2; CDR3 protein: CASSGGQGSYSNQPQHF; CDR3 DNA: TGTGCCAGCAGTGGGGGGCAGGGGTCCTATAGCAATCAGCCCCAGCATTTT
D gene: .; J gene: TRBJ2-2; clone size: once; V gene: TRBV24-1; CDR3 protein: CATSGPRAAGGNTGELFF; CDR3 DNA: TGTGCCACCAGCGGGCCAAGGGCCGCCGGGGGGAACACCGGGGAGCTGTTTTTT
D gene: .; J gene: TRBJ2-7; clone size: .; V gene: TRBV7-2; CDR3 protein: CASRRQNWFYEQYF; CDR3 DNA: TGTGCCAGCAGACGACAAAACTGGTTCTACGAGCAGTACTTC
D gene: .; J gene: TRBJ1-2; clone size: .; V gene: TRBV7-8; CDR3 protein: CASSSRGQSGVYGYTF; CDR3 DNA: TGTGCCAGCAGCTCCCGAGGTCAAAGTGGGGTATATGGCTACACCTTC
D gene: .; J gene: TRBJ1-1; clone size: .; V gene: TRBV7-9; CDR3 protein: CASSPGAWTEAFF; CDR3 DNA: TGTGCCAGCAGTCCGGGGGCATGGACTGAAGCTTTCTTT
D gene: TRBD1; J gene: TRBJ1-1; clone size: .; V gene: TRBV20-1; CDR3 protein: CSASGDRMDTEAFF; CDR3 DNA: TGCAGTGCTAGTGGGGACAGAATGGACACTGAAGCTTTCTTT
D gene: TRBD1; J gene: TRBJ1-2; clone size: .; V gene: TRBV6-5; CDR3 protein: CASSYRQGPYGYTF; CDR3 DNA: TGTGCCAGCAGTTATCGACAGGGACCCTATGGCTACACCTTC
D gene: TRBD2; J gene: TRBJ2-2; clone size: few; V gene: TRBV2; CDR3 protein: CASNDLGLAGVTGELFF; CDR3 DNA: TGTGCCAGCAATGACCTCGGACTAGCGGGAGTCACCGGGGAGCTGTTTTTT
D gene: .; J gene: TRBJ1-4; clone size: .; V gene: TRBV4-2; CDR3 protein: CASSQDGRVREKLFF; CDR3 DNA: TGTGCCAGCAGCCAAGATGGGAGGGTACGGGAAAAACTGTTTTTT
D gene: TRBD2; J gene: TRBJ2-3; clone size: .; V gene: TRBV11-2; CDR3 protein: CASSLTRGGLARDTQYF; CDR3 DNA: TGTGCCAGCAGCCTAACAAGGGGCGGACTAGCGAGAGATACGCAGTATTTT
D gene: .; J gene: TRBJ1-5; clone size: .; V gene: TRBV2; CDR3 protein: CASSELQGRNQPQHF; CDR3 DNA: TGTGCCAGCAGTGAACTGCAGGGGCGGAATCAGCCCCAGCATTTT
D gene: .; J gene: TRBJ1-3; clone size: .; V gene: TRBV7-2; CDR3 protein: CASSLVFLISGNTIYF; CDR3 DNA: TGTGCCAGCAGCTTAGTTTTTTTAATTTCTGGAAACACCATATATTTT
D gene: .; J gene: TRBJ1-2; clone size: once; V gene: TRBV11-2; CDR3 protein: CASSALLGGNYGYTF; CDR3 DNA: TGTGCCAGCAGCGCCCTCCTCGGGGGAAACTATGGCTACACCTTC
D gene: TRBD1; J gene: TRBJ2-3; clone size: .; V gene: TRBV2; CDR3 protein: CASSGRTGSGTQYF; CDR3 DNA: TGTGCCAGCAGCGGCCGGACAGGGTCCGGGACGCAGTATTTT
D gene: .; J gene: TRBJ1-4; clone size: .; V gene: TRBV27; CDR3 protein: CASSLSIIQEPGEKLFF; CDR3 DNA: TGTGCCAGCAGTTTATCAATAATCCAGGAGCCGGGTGAAAAACTGTTTTTT
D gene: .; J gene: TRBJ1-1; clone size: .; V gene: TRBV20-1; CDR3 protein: CSASEDGRNTEAFF; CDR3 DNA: TGCAGTGCTAGTGAGGACGGAAGGAACACTGAAGCTTTCTTT
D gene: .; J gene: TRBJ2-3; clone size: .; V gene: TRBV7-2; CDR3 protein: CASSRSTVFGTDTQYF; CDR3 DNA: TGTGCCAGCAGCCGCTCTACGGTATTCGGCACAGATACGCAGTATTTT
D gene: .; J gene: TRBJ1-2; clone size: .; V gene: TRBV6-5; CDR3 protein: CASSYSWGGYTF; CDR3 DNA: TGTGCCAGCAGTTACTCTTGGGGTGGCTACACCTTC
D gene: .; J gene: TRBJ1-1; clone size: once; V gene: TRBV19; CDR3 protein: CASSPRHRNTEAFF; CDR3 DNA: TGTGCCAGTAGCCCCCGACATAGGAACACTGAAGCTTTCTTT
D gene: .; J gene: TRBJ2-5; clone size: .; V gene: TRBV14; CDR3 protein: CASSHRGLGQETQYF; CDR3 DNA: TGTGCCAGCAGCCACCGAGGGCTGGGTCAAGAGACCCAGTACTTC
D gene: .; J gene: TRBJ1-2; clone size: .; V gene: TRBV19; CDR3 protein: CASSIVIQVLGDGYTF; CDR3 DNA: TGTGCCAGTAGTATAGTCATCCAGGTCCTTGGGGATGGCTACACCTTC
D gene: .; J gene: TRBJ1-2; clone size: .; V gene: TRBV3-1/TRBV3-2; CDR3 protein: CASSQDPGYGYTF; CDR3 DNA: TGTGCCAGCAGCCAAGATCCAGGTTACGGCTACACCTTC
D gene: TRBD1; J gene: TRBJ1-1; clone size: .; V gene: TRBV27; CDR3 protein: CASRDRVNTEAFF; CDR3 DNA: TGTGCCAGCAGGGACAGGGTGAACACTGAAGCTTTCTTT
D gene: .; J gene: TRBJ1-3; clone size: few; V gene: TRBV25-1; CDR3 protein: CASRPGINSGNTIYF; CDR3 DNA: TGTGCCAGCAGACCAGGAATTAACTCTGGAAACACCATATATTTT
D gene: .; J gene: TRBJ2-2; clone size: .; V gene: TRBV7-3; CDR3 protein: CASSLQGRNTGELFF; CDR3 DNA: TGTGCCAGCAGCTTACAGGGGCGCAACACCGGGGAGCTGTTTTTT
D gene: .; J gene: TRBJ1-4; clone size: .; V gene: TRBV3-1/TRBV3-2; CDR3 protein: CASSLPRVNEKLFF; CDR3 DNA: TGTGCCAGCAGCCTCCCCCGAGTAAATGAAAAACTGTTTTTT
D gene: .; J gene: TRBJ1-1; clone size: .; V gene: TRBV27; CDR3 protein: CASRPNPGNTEAFF; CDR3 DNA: TGTGCCAGCAGACCCAACCCTGGGAACACTGAAGCTTTCTTT
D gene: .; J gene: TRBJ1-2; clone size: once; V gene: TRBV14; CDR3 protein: CASSQDSSYGYTF; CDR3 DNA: TGTGCCAGCAGCCAAGATTCCAGCTATGGCTACACCTTC
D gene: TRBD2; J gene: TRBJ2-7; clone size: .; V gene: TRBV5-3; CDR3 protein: CARSAGLAGVYEQYF; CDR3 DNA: TGTGCCAGAAGCGCGGGACTAGCGGGGGTTTACGAGCAGTACTTC